This T cell receptor beta chain appears in the sequencing data of a study of beta chain features in type 1 diabetes. The study, taken as a whole, reports: Whether HLA type influences TCRB rearrangement remained unresolved here. An over-representation of cells with high TCR expression could result from cDNA sequencing.

The sample holds a few counts of this clone. Its antigen is unidentified. CDR3 size: 13 residues. CDR1 and CDR2 (germline): SQVTM, ANQGSEA. V shed 4 bases, J shed 8 bases, and the junction held 5 bases outside the gene matches. Sorted populations were all over 98% pure. Expressed TCRB transcripts were sequenced because the isolated RNA had all been reverse transcribed beforehand. The protocol was immunoSEQ multiplex PCR, while the TCRdb copy is restricted to in-frame clones and leaves out a portion. This table has about 350,000 clones, about 19% appearing once. This receptor was identified in a woman younger than 35 in good health. The chain combines TRBV29-1 with TRBJ2-1, with TRBD2 matching over 10 bases. Material: naive CD4+ T cells from blood. The CDR3: CSVGTSGIYEQFF. The CDR3 DNA reads as TGCAGCGTTGGCACTAGCGGGATTTATGAGCAGTTCTTC.